These 21 T cell receptor beta chains were all obtained from the same sample, sequenced in a study of blood T cell repertoires in COVID-19 (TCRdb year 2020). Library construction relied on the immunoSEQ multiplex PCR assay. Imported from immuneACCESS, the table was reduced by TCRdb to in-frame sequences with V and J called. These copies leave out some clones; in studies compared against another copy, an unresolved V gene accounts for under half, and the cause of the remainder is not known. In all, the sample holds some 50,000 clones, and approximately 85% of those were seen once. Of the sample, roughly 7% is held by the ten largest clones. The sequenced sample was peripheral blood. All receptors come from a middle-aged man with acute or convalescent COVID-19.

V is TRBV5-8 and J is TRBJ2-7, with 7 bases identical to TRBD1. The CDR3 runs to 15 residues. V was pared by 1 base and J by 2 bases, with 6 bases of the junction left unmatched. Germline values: CDR1 SGHTS, CDR2 YDEGEE. The CDR3 is CASSLLRDRTYEQYF. The CDR3 bases are TGTGCCAGCAGCTTGCTGAGGGACAGAACCTACGAGCAGTACTTC. The full variable domain, its missing parts supplied by reference TRBV5-8 and TRBJ2-7, is EAGVTQSPTHLIKTRGQQATLRCSPISGHTSVYWYQQALGLGLQFLLWYDEGEERNRGNFPPRFSGRQFPNYSSELNVNALELEDSALYLCASSLLRDRTYEQYFGPGTRLTVT.

V and J are TRBV12-3 or TRBV12-4 and TRBJ1-2; 8 bases line up with TRBD1. This CDR3 has 13 amino acids. With V trimmed by 6 bases and J by 6 bases, 6 bases remained unmatched. Here the CDR3 reads CASRPTGVNGYTF. The CDR3 coding sequence is TGTGCCAGCAGACCGACAGGGGTGAATGGCTACACCTTC.

This clone has a single count. V gene TRBV7-9 combines with J gene TRBJ1-1; the D gene is possibly TRBD1 (5 bases). This CDR3 comprises 14 residues. Germline V gives CDR1 SEHNR, CDR2 FQNEAQ (reference sequence). The V and J ends lost 5 bases and 0 bases respectively, with 10 bases between them. The CDR3 protein is CASSLTVLNTEAFF. The CDR3 DNA sequence: TGTGCCAGCAGCCTGACAGTCCTGAACACTGAAGCTTTCTTT.

This rearrangement joins TRBV7-9 to TRBJ2-1; 11 positions agree with TRBD2. Germline V gene lookup returns CDR1 SEHNR and CDR2 FQNEAQ (reference sequence). V shed 2 bases and J 9 bases; nucleotides not matched to a gene: 9. The CDR3 spans 16 residues. The CDR3 is CASSLLAGGRDGEQFF. Written as DNA, the CDR3 is TGTGCCAGCAGCTTATTAGCGGGGGGGAGAGACGGTGAGCAGTTCTTC. The full variable domain, its missing parts supplied by reference TRBV7-9 and TRBJ2-1, is DTGVSQNPRHKITKRGQNVTFRCDPISEHNRLYWYRQTLGQGPEFLTYFQNEAQLEKSRLLSDRFSAERPKGSFSTLEIQRTEQGDSAMYLCASSLLAGGRDGEQFFGPGTRLTVL.

This clone has just one count. The chain joins TRBV3-1 (or the pseudogene TRBV3-2) to TRBJ1-1, with 7 bases lining up with TRBD1. Germline lookup yields CDR1 LGHDT and CDR2 YNNKEL (reference sequence). The CDR3 is 13 residues long. J lost 5 bases, V lost 6 bases, and 6 bases had no gene match. The CDR3 DNA follows: TGTGCCAGCAGTCCTCAGGGGGGTACTGAAGCTTTCTTT. It codes for CASSPQGGTEAFF.

The J gene is TRBJ2-1, the V gene TRBV29-1; TRBD1 might be the D (6 bases). CDR1 and CDR2 from the germline V gene are SQVTM and ANQGSEA. V gave up 4 bases and J gave up 6 bases, with 16 bases separating them. This CDR3 contains 14 residues. The CDR3 sequence is CSVASQGMGNEQFF. DNA for the CDR3: TGCAGCGTTGCTTCGCAGGGGATGGGCAATGAGCAGTTCTTC.

The chain employs TRBV30 and TRBJ1-5; perhaps TRBD1 as D (5 bases). CDR1 and CDR2 (germline): GTSNPN, SVGIG (reference sequence). This CDR3 region has 14 residues. The V and J ends lost 1 base and 4 bases respectively, with 11 bases between them. This chain's CDR3 is CAWSAIKGNQPQHF. CDR3 bases: TGTGCCTGGAGTGCTATAAAGGGGAATCAGCCCCAGCATTTT.

V usage is TRBV6-2 or TRBV6-3 and J usage is TRBJ1-2, with 7 bases lining up with TRBD1. From germline, CDR1 is MNHEY and CDR2 SVGEGT. CDR3 size: 15 residues. V dropped 4 bases and J dropped 5; count of bases not matched to a gene: 10. CDR3: CASSWGPTGSYGYTF. CDR3 sequence (DNA): TGTGCCAGCAGTTGGGGGCCGACAGGGTCTTATGGCTACACCTTC.

The V call is TRBV21-1, the J call TRBJ2-5; no check of the table's D call, TRBD1, against the DNA was made. TRBV21-1 is deemed a pseudogene. This CDR3 has 13 residues. The chain's CDR3 is CASSPGTKETQYF. CDR3 in DNA: TGTGCCAGCAGCCCAGGGACAAAAGAGACCCAGTACTTC.

V usage is TRBV5-4 and J usage is TRBJ2-2, with TRBD1 identical over 7 bases. Germline trimming cut 2 bases from V and 5 bases from J; bases unmatched to any gene: 6. Germline V gives CDR1 SGHNT, CDR2 YYREEE (reference sequence). This CDR3 is built from 15 residues. The chain's CDR3 is CASSLIGTATGELFF. The DNA for the CDR3 is TGTGCCAGCAGCTTAATAGGGACAGCTACCGGGGAGCTGTTTTTT.

This chain uses TRBV6-5 with TRBJ2-7; 7 positions agree with TRBD2. Losses at the gene ends were 10 bases for V and 1 base for J; bases not matched to a gene: 7. Germline V gene sequence: CDR1 MNHEY, CDR2 SVGAGI. This CDR3 region has 13 residues. CDR3 bases: TGTGCCACCGGACTAGTAGCATCCTACGAGCAGTACTTC. Amino acids: CATGLVASYEQYF.

V gene TRBV3-1 (or the pseudogene TRBV3-2) combines with J gene TRBJ2-2; D might be TRBD2 (6 bases). With 1 base removed from V and 4 bases from J, the gap between germline ends came to 7 bases. The germline V gene has CDR1 LGHDT and CDR2 YNNKEL (reference sequence). The CDR3 contains 14 residues. CDR3 region: CASSQARGTGELFF. In nucleotides, the CDR3 is TGTGCCAGCAGCCAAGCGCGGGGCACCGGGGAGCTGTTTTTT.

This clone occurred a few times. This chain connects TRBV7-2 to TRBJ2-7, with D perhaps matching TRBD1 (6 bases). Trimming removed 6 bases from V and 0 bases from J, with 9 bases in between. The germline gives CDR1 SGHTA, CDR2 FQGNSA. The CDR3 has 13 amino acids. This CDR3 is CASRQGASYEQYF. CDR3 DNA sequence: TGTGCCAGCAGACAGGGCGCCTCCTACGAGCAGTACTTC.

This clone was counted many times. V is TRBV6-5 and J is TRBJ2-2, with a possible D match to TRBD2 (7 bases). V gave up 7 bases and J gave up 4 bases, with 13 bases separating them. This CDR3 contains 14 residues. Germline loops: CDR1 MNHEY, CDR2 SVGAGI. The CDR3 DNA reads as TGTGCCAGCACTCTGAGGGGGGGCACCGGGGAGCTGTTTTTT. The encoded protein is CASTLRGGTGELFF.

This clone occurred a few times. The V and J genes are TRBV29-1 and TRBJ1-2, with TRBD1 matching 8 bases. The CDR3 contains 12 residues. Germline V gene lookup returns CDR1 SQVTM and CDR2 ANQGSEA. Trimming took 6 bases from V and 5 from J; bases not matched to a gene: 5. The CDR3 sequence is CSVTGTGYGYTF. The CDR3 DNA reads as TGCAGCGTCACCGGGACAGGTTATGGCTACACCTTC.

V gene TRBV29-1 combines with J gene TRBJ1-5; 7 positions match TRBD1. This CDR3 contains 15 residues. The V gene's germline CDR1 is SQVTM and CDR2 ANQGSEA. V gave up 6 bases and J gave up 0 bases; unmatched junction bases: 8. Written as DNA, the CDR3 is TGCAGCGTCCGGACAGGAGTTAATAGCAATCAGCCCCAGCATTTT. This translates into CSVRTGVNSNQPQHF.

In this sample, this clone turned up once. V and J are TRBV30 and TRBJ1-2, with D possibly TRBD1 on 6 matching bases. CDR1 and CDR2 from the germline V gene are GTSNPN and SVGIG (reference sequence). The CDR3 extends over 15 amino acids. V was clipped by 0 bases and J by 7 bases, with 18 bases between them. This CDR3 reads CAWSVLPGRGFGYTF. As DNA, the CDR3 is TGTGCCTGGAGTGTACTACCAGGCAGGGGCTTTGGCTACACCTTC.

V gene TRBV27 combines with J gene TRBJ2-2; a weak D match, TRBD1 (5 bases). Germline lookup yields CDR1 MNHEY and CDR2 SMNVEV (reference sequence). V lost 4 bases and J lost 6, with 15 bases in between. The CDR3 consists of 15 residues. The CDR3: CASSSDTRLSGELFF. The CDR3 nucleotides read TGTGCCAGCAGTTCGGACACCCGTCTCTCCGGGGAGCTGTTTTTT.

In this sample, this clone turned up once. The rearrangement links TRBV6-2 or TRBV6-3 to TRBJ1-1, with 8 positions matching TRBD1. This CDR3 comprises 13 residues. Germline-derived CDR1 and CDR2 are MNHEY and SVGEGT. V shed 2 bases, J shed 4 bases, and the junction held 0 bases outside the gene matches. The CDR3: CASSYTGGTEAFF. The DNA for the CDR3 is TGTGCCAGCAGTTACACAGGGGGCACTGAAGCTTTCTTT.

V is TRBV7-3 and J is TRBJ2-3, with 15 bases lining up with TRBD2. J was trimmed by 0 bases and V by 5 bases; bases with no gene match: 6. Germline lookup yields CDR1 SGHTA and CDR2 FQGTGA. The CDR3 is 18 amino acids. Here the CDR3 DNA reads TGTGCCAGCAGCCACGGACTAGCGGGGGGGCCCAGCACAGATACGCAGTATTTT. This sequence encodes CASSHGLAGGPSTDTQYF.

The chain employs TRBV12-3 or TRBV12-4 and TRBJ1-2; no clear D gene. The V end was cut by 5 bases, the J end by 6 bases, with 7 bases between. The CDR3 sequence is 11 residues long. The CDR3: CASSPTNGYTF. The CDR3 DNA sequence: TGTGCCAGCAGTCCCACAAATGGCTACACCTTC.